This paragraph reports one TCR beta chain. This sample is part of a study of blood T cell repertoires in COVID-19. About the research overall: T cells, B-cell-depleted T cells, or PBMCs provided the cDNA or gDNA that served as material.

Assignments of participants to cohorts depended upon their own reported clinical history. This CDR3 region has 14 residues. V shed 3 bases, J shed 4 bases, and the junction held 6 bases outside the gene matches. CDR1 is SGDLS and CDR2 is YYNGEE in the germline V gene. Authors' methods: The authors estimated nucleated cell counts from reference gene primer amplification. Libraries were prepared by immunoSEQ multiplex PCR; TCRdb keeps only in-frame clonotypes and omits some of them. The V and J calls and clone size are taken from that table; D and trimming were inferred from the DNA. The sample yields about 140,000 clones, approximately 88% seen once.

The genes are TRBV9 and TRBJ2-7; TRBD2 matches at 8 bases. The source of this sequence is a man aged 65-85 years who had been exposed to COVID-19. The sequencing input was PBMCs or T cells enriched from blood (not recorded which). The CDR3 here is CASSASGLGYEQYF. Written as DNA, the CDR3 is TGTGCCAGCAGCGCCTCGGGACTAGGGTACGAGCAGTACTTC.